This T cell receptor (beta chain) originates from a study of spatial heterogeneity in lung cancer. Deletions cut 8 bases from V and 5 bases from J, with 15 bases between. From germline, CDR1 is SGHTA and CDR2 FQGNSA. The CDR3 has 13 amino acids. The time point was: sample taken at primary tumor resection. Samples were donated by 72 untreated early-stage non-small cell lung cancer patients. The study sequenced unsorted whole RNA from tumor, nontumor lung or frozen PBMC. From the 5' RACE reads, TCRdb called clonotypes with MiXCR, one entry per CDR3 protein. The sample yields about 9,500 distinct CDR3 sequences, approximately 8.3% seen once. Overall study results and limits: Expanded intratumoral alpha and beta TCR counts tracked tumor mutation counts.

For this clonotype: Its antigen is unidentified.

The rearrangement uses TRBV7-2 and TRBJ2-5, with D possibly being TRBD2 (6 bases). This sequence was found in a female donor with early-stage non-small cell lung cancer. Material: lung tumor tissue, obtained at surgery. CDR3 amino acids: CASCPMRGETQYF. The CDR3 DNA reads TGTGCCAGCTGCCCCATGCGGGGTGAGACCCAGTACTTC.